Included here is one T cell receptor beta chain sequence, with context. Its antigen is currently not known. Within one base of it there is no much larger clone, and no base qualities were kept. Its CDR3 holds 16 amino acids, cysteine through phenylalanine. Here the CDR3 DNA is all that survives: 48 bases in frame from base 1. Via the germline V gene, CDR1 is SNHLY and CDR2 FYNNEI. V is pruned by 4 bases and J by 7 bases, leaving 8 bases of the junction without a gene match. Library creation used the immunoSEQ multiplex PCR assay. For the multiplex PCR, a mixture combining 60 forward primers for TCR Vbeta segments and 13 reverse primers for TCR Jbeta segments was used. The CDR3 region of rearranged TCR beta genes was amplified from genomic DNA with a multiplex PCR assay. The Illumina HiSeq System was used to sequence the amplified TCR beta libraries as 87-base-pair reads. The published analysis was carried out like this. A later analysis counted some 80 million unique TCR beta chains across the 700 or so repertoires, and roughly 9.9 million of these chains were shared by at least two donors. Raw reads were error-corrected and collapsed into unique sequences by a nearest-neighbor algorithm in which closely related sequences were merged to remove PCR and sequencing errors. V, D and J gene segments were assigned by aligning CDR3 sequences to IMGT reference sequences. For a sequence to be retained, a match of at least six nucleotides was required to both a V gene segment and a J gene segment. A rearrangement counted as productive if the CDR3 had no stop codons and remained in frame with V and J, and every other rearrangement counted as non-productive. CDR3 was defined according to IMGT convention as the region running from the second conserved V-encoded cysteine to the conserved J-encoded phenylalanine. In an earlier analysis of more than 550 of the donors, sequences lacking an unambiguous match to a single V gene segment were excluded. An earlier analysis of approximately 590 of the donors classified V segments as functional when productive rearrangements were above 56.7% and as segregating when the standard deviation between donors was above 5%. A statistical classification framework was built for diagnosing cytomegalovirus status from the catalog of TCR beta chain sequences. In a later analysis, V and J genes were assigned by comparing TCR nucleotide sequences against IMGT/GENE-DB human TR gene sequences. In a later analysis, CDR3 sequences and most-parsimonious VDJ recombination scenarios were assigned using the TCRdist pipeline. A later analysis defined each TCR beta chain by its CDR3 amino acid sequence plus V-gene family, and excluded reads lacking a unique V-gene family. To address suspected cross-contamination and a sequencing artifact, a later analysis removed 592 highly shared, low-generation-probability nucleotide sequences. In a later analysis, a clonal expansion index was calculated for each public chain from normalized within-repertoire ranks of inferred template counts. In a later analysis, generation probabilities were computed using a VDJ recombination model fitted to out-of-frame rearrangements, and the results were checked against IGoR. In a later analysis, hypergeometric tests were used to score TCR-TCR, TCR-HLA and TCR-CMV co-occurrence, with a repertoire-size bias correction applied to TCR pairs. False discovery rates were estimated in a later analysis by permuting HLA or CMV assignments 20 times. In a later analysis, co-occurring TCRs were grouped with DBSCAN, and TCRdist sequence similarity was added when clustering was performed within HLA-allele-positive subsets. Repertoires with fewer than 30,000 or more than 120,000 public chains were left out of co-occurrence clustering, as were five repertoires with anomalous nucleotide sharing. TCRdb stores this immuneACCESS table with in-frame sequences only. Part of the clones is absent; in the studies checked, under half of the shortfall reflects unresolved V genes, and no reason is known for the rest. V and J calls and clone size are as listed in that table; D and trimming were resolved from the DNA. The table for this sample lists 100,000 to 150,000 clones; around four fifths of them were counted only once. 8.1% of the sample is in the top ten clones.

The cohort was made up of 500 to 850 healthy bone marrow donors. At the time of sampling, all cohort members were nominally healthy, though unrecorded immune exposures were likely present. The donor was CMV seropositive and was included in the group of 250 to 300 seropositive cohort members. Each donor provided a peripheral blood sample, and peripheral blood mononuclear cells were used for TCR beta sequencing. Genomic DNA was extracted from the blood cell samples with the Qiagen DNeasy Blood Extraction Kit. The sample comes from a study of cytomegalovirus exposure and HLA in healthy donors listed by TCRdb under 2017. In terms of the full investigation: In an earlier analysis of around 540 of the donors, 276 Gb of sequence data and 117 million unique TCR beta sequences from 150 million to 200 million T cells were reported. About 300 gigabases of sequencing data and around 80 million unique TCR sequences made up an early release that covered approximately 700 HLA-typed donors. Among the roughly 390 genotyped donors, around 81% belonged to the genetic ancestry cluster associated with self-reported Caucasian donors. The study was designed to test whether signatures of past pathogen exposure could be identified by cataloging public T cell receptors. Using immunosequencing, the study profiled T cell repertoires from 640 or so subjects and related those repertoires to cytomegalovirus serostatus. Besides the first cohort of approximately 670 subjects, a separate validation cohort made up of over 100 different subjects was used. To predict cytomegalovirus infection status, the study combined high-throughput TCR immunosequencing, statistical association of individual TCRs with disease status, and machine learning. A later analysis re-analyzed previously published TCR beta repertoires from 660 or so donors and added high-resolution HLA genotyping to study TCR occurrence patterns. Rather than using new phenotypic data, the later analysis identified candidate immune exposures from TCR beta sequences and from how often those sequences occurred across donors. To decide whether each TCR beta V gene segment behaved as functional or pseudogenic, an earlier analysis of some 570 of the donors relied on high-throughput TCR beta sequencing. Donor age, sex, ethnicity and CMV serostatus were compiled alongside the repertoire data. A later genetic analysis used genome-wide SNP genotypes for about three fifths of the roughly 700 donors, treating that subset as a discovery cohort. All discovery cohort repertoires had been generated using a single sequencing platform. Class I and class II HLA loci were covered by the typing at four-digit resolution. Typing coverage varied by locus: roughly 620-640 donors for A, B, C, DRB1 and DQB1; some 520 for DQA1; nearly 610 for DPA1; approximately 490 for DPB1. Roughly 5 DR-DQ haplotypes were handled as single units for association and clustering, since linkage in the cohort was strong. Among some 400 genotyped donors of the cohort, an average of roughly 230,000 unique TCR beta nucleotide sequences was sequenced per donor, of which about 20% were non-productive.

The full study reports these points: The sequencing pipeline was judged likely to have produced a cluster of highly shared sequence variants as a technical artifact. It was suggested by the authors that the approach could potentially be generalized to other disease states and immunological phenotypes. While some public TCRs were present in many individuals, most TCR sequences turned up only very rarely across donors. The classifier was reported to diagnose cytomegalovirus status with high specificity and sensitivity in both the original cohort and the validation cohort. Correlated functional status among segregating V segments might be attributable to linkage disequilibrium, but an unknown experimental factor could not be ruled out. Presence/absence analyses assumed roughly uniform sequencing depth across donors, an assumption that may not hold. In a later analysis, most CMV-associated TCR beta chains were found to appear HLA-restricted, with HLA associations seemingly driven largely by CMV exposure. In vitro tests confirmed that three of the cytomegalovirus-associated TCR beta chains recognize cytomegalovirus antigens. In a later analysis, HLA-associated TCR beta chains showed more clonal expansion and lower generation probabilities than non-associated chains that were equally common. HLA typing was unavailable for some donors at each locus, so association tests used only the typed subset. In a later analysis, TCR association rates were found to vary across HLA loci, with the most associated TCRs seen for DRB1 alleles and the fewest for HLA-C alleles. The cohort was sequenced for TCR beta chains only, and without alpha or paired-chain data the features that could be detected were limited. When HLA alleles, especially DR and DQ, strongly co-occurred, TCR associations were difficult to assign to individual alleles. In the study, some 160 TCR beta chains were listed as associated with cytomegalovirus. In an earlier analysis of approximately 590 of the donors, most TCR beta V segments appeared in productive rearrangements about 87% or about 30% of the time, broadly matching IMGT annotations. An association between a missense DCLRE1C variant and V-gene and J-gene trimming of TCR beta chains was found in a later genetic analysis and replicated in an independent cohort. According to a later genetic analysis, donors in an Asian-associated ancestry cluster had fewer N-insertions in productive TCRs than the approximately 630-donor mean. A further reported finding was that TCR beta sequences accurately predicted the HLA-A and HLA-B alleles for most subjects in the first cohort. A later analysis associated 16,951 TCR beta sequences with specific HLA alleles at a false discovery rate of 0.05. The earlier analysis of almost 600 of the donors excluded roughly 16 rarely observed V segments, including chromosome 9 orphons, because counts were too low. The 87-base-pair reads could not distinguish some IMGT-functional V segments, including TRBV6-2 and TRBV6-3, so those segments were excluded. For the cohort, immune exposure information was limited to CMV serostatus. Several of the top co-occurrence clusters appeared to be linked to parvovirus B19, influenza, CMV and Epstein-Barr virus, according to a later analysis.

This TCR was sampled from a woman aged 45-65 years in good health and CMV-seropositive. Sequencing was done on a sample of PBMCs. Recombination joined TRBV2 with TRBJ1-6, and 9 bases in between align with TRBD1. The nucleotides are TGTGCCAGCAGTGCCACAGGGGGCCTTTTGAATTCACCCCTCCACTTT. Its protein product is CASSATGGLLNSPLHF.